This T cell receptor (beta chain) was sequenced for a study of response to subunit inactivated influenza vaccine. Overall study results and limits: Only a handful of new T cells, the authors suggested, are recruited with each seasonal influenza vaccination.

Regarding this clonotype: The target antigen is unknown.

The CDR3 totals 15 residues. Germline CDR1 reads SGHVS; CDR2 reads FNYEAQ. Trimming stripped 5 bases from V and 4 bases from J, with 17 bases between. TCRdb reanalysed the RT-PCR reads using MiXCR and keeps one entry per CDR3 protein. Altogether roughly 630,000 distinct CDR3 sequences are present, 14% being singletons, with the ten largest covering 7.6%. The specimen comprised PBMCs from blood, sampled around 14 days before vaccination. The chain links TRBV7-6 to TRBJ1-2, with D uncertain. This sequence was found in a middle-aged man who received an inactivated influenza vaccine. CDR3 in amino acids: CASSILSGPVYGYTF. As DNA, the CDR3 is TGTGCCAGCAGCATTTTGAGCGGGCCAGTCTATGGCTACACCTTC.